This T cell receptor beta chain originates from a study of T-cell memory formation after mild COVID-19. Trimming cost V 5 bases and J 3 bases; bases outside gene matches: 11. This CDR3 comprises 18 residues. Using its own MiXCR run on the 5' RACE reads, TCRdb lists one record per CDR3 protein. The profile shows 400,000 to 500,000 distinct CDR3 sequences, roughly 20% of them singletons. This clonotype was observed a few times. This chain uses TRBV12-3 or TRBV12-4 with TRBJ2-6; 9 nucleotides match TRBD1. The receptor was isolated from an adult woman who had mild COVID-19 (a few samples of this study predate the infection). Cell type and time point are not known. Sequencing input: PBMCs or a T cell subset sorted from them (not recorded which). Here the CDR3 reads CASSGDYGTGRGANVLTF. The CDR3, as DNA: TGTGCCAGCAGTGGCGACTACGGGACAGGGCGTGGGGCCAACGTCCTGACTTTC.